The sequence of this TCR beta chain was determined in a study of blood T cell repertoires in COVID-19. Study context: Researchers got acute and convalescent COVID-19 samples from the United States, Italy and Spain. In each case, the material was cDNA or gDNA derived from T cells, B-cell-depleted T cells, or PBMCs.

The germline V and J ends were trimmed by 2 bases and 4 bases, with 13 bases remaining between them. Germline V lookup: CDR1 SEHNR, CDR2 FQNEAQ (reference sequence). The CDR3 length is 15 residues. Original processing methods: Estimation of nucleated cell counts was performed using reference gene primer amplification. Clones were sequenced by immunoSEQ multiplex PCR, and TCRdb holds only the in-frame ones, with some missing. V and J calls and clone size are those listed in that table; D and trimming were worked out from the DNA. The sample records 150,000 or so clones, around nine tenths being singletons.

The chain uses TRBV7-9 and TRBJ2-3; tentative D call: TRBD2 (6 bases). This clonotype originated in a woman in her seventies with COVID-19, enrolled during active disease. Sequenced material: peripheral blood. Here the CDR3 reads CASSLLPGVADTQYF. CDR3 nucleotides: TGTGCCAGCAGCTTACTCCCGGGAGTCGCAGATACGCAGTATTTT.